A selection of T cell receptor beta chains follows, all from one sample in a study of memory B cells and T cells in multiple sclerosis. Their specific antigens are unknown. Some clones are missing from TCRdb's copy, which holds only in-frame ones; the method was immunoSEQ multiplex PCR. The table lists some 49,000 clones, over 75% of them singletons. Sequenced: PBMCs from blood kept in culture. These receptors were obtained from a human donor with multiple sclerosis. The CDR3 runs from the conserved cysteine through the conserved F or W. D genes are given only for firm matches. Expanded clones get a size class; other rows say once, few or many, or leave the size out.

-,-,TRBJ2-1,TRBV6-5,CASKLASEQFF,TGTGCCAGCAAACTAGCAAGTGAGCAGTTCTTC
TRBD2,-,TRBJ2-1,TRBV27,CASSSLLLAGGAHNEQFF,TGTGCCAGCAGTTCCCTACTTTTAGCGGGGGGGGCGCACAATGAGCAGTTCTTC
-,-,TRBJ1-1,TRBV18,CASSPPSGDHTEAFF,TGTGCCAGCTCACCACCGTCCGGGGACCACACTGAAGCTTTCTTT
TRBD2,-,TRBJ2-2,TRBV30,CAFSGGNTGELFF,TGTGCCTTTAGCGGGGGGAACACCGGGGAGCTGTTTTTT
-,-,TRBJ1-2,TRBV30,CAWSVLGRNYGYTF,TGTGCCTGGAGTGTACTGGGCCGGAACTATGGCTACACCTTC
-,-,TRBJ2-1,TRBV9,CASSVQGLSYNEQFF,TGTGCCAGCAGCGTTCAGGGATTGTCCTACAATGAGCAGTTCTTC
-,-,TRBJ2-5,TRBV7-2,CASSPFRQETQYF,TGTGCCAGCAGCCCATTCCGGCAAGAGACCCAGTACTTC
-,once,TRBJ2-7,TRBV9,CASSNRWETYEQYF,TGTGCCAGCAGCAACCGTTGGGAGACCTACGAGCAGTACTTC
-,few,TRBJ1-4,TRBV10-2,CASSGGSNEKLFF,TGCGCCAGCAGTGGTGGGAGTAATGAAAAACTGTTTTTT
-,-,TRBJ1-5,TRBV6-1,CASSEKTVLSYSNQPQHF,TGTGCCAGCAGTGAAAAAACAGTGCTATCTTATAGCAATCAGCCCCAGCATTTT
TRBD1,-,TRBJ2-1,TRBV7-9,CASSWDRYNEQFF,TGTGCCAGCAGTTGGGACAGGTACAATGAGCAGTTCTTC
-,few,TRBJ1-6,TRBV19,CASNNGRVNSPLHF,TGTGCCAGTAACAACGGCAGGGTTAATTCACCCCTCCACTTT
-,-,TRBJ2-7,TRBV2,CASSEVSATYEQYF,TGTGCCAGCAGTGAAGTATCGGCTACCTACGAGCAGTACTTC
TRBD1,-,TRBJ2-1,TRBV7-9,CASSSTGGSYNEQFF,TGTGCCAGCAGTTCGACAGGGGGATCCTACAATGAGCAGTTCTTC
-,-,TRBJ1-2,TRBV27,CASRSPGTAGGGYTF,TGTGCCAGCAGAAGTCCCGGGACCGCCGGGGGCGGCTACACCTTC
-,-,TRBJ2-2,TRBV5-1,CASSLAQVYTGELFF,TGCGCCAGCAGCTTGGCCCAGGTGTACACCGGGGAGCTGTTTTTT
-,-,TRBJ2-2,TRBV6-5,CASSYSNRAAGLFF,TGTGCCAGCAGTTACTCGAACAGGGCCGCTGGGCTGTTTTTT
-,-,TRBJ1-1,TRBV28,CASRRTGPLNTEAFF,TGTGCCAGCAGACGGACGGGCCCGTTGAACACTGAAGCTTTCTTT
TRBD1,-,TRBJ1-2,TRBV5-8,CASTTVHGTGLGSGYTF,TGTGCCAGCACCACGGTTCACGGGACAGGGCTTGGGTCTGGCTACACCTTC